The 31 T cell receptor beta chains reported below all come from one sample, sequenced in a study of CD8 T cells in ankylosing spondylitis. One entry per CDR3 protein results from TCRdb running MiXCR on the 5' RACE reads. The sample shows over 200,000 distinct CDR3 sequences, 8% to 11% of them seen only once. The sequenced sample was blood, either unsorted or a sorted T cell fraction (not recorded which). These TCRs come from a male donor with ankylosing spondylitis or in good health (not recorded which).

The genes are TRBV6-1 and TRBJ2-5; 10 bases are a match to TRBD2. Germline V gene sequence: CDR1 MNHNS, CDR2 SASEGT. Trimming removed 7 bases from V and 2 bases from J; junction bases left unmatched: 13. The CDR3 spans 17 residues. CDR3 DNA: TGTGCCAGCACCGATCATTGGCCAGCGGGGGGGCAAGAGACCCAGTACTTC. It is translated as CASTDHWPAGGQETQYF.

This clonotype was counted a few times. The chain links TRBV3-1 to TRBJ2-7; D may be TRBD2 (5 bases). Trimming left V 0 bases short and J 11 bases short, with 17 bases between. The CDR3 has 14 amino acids. CDR1 is LGHDT, CDR2 YNNKEL, per germline (reference sequence). CDR3 coding DNA: TGTGCCAGCAGCCAAGATAGAGGGCAGGCGGCGAAGTACTTC. Translated: CASSQDRGQAAKYF.

The gene calls are TRBV3-1 and TRBJ1-2, with D unresolved. The CDR3 covers 12 residues. V lost 1 base and J 8 bases, leaving 8 bases between the germline ends. Germline lookup yields CDR1 LGHDT and CDR2 YNNKEL (reference sequence). The CDR3 reads CASSQALGGYTF. CDR3 sequence (DNA): TGTGCCAGCAGCCAAGCGCTCGGAGGCTACACCTTC.

This clonotype was recorded many times. This sequence joins TRBV7-2 and TRBJ2-1; TRBD2 might be the D (6 bases). Germline-derived CDR1 and CDR2 are SGHTA and FQGNSA. The CDR3 runs to 13 residues. The germline V and J ends were trimmed by 1 base and 9 bases, with 10 bases remaining between them. The CDR3 region has the DNA TGTGCCAGCAGCTTAGTGGGGGGTTCTGAGCAGTTCTTC. It encodes CASSLVGGSEQFF.

The CDR3 spells CATSRDRTTDTQYF. The CDR3 bases are TGTGCCACCAGCAGAGATCGGACCACAGATACGCAGTATTTT. The chain recombines TRBV15 with TRBJ2-3; D unclear. The germline V gene has CDR1 LNHNV and CDR2 YYDKDF (reference sequence). The CDR3 spans 14 residues. The germline V and J ends were trimmed by 0 bases and 2 bases, with 6 bases remaining between them.

The V gene is TRBV11-2, the J gene TRBJ1-3; possible D gene TRBD1, 5 bases. The CDR3 loop spans 15 amino acids. The V end lost 3 bases, the J end lost 0 bases, and 9 bases lay between the germline ends. CDR1 is SGHAT, CDR2 FQNNGV, per germline. In nucleotides, the CDR3 is TGTGCCAGCAGCTTGGGACCCAACTCTGGAAACACCATATATTTT. This sequence encodes CASSLGPNSGNTIYF.

This clonotype was recorded many times. CDR3 DNA sequence: TGCAGTGCTAGAGAGGGGAATAGCAATCAGCCCCAGCATTTT. This translates into CSAREGNSNQPQHF. V is TRBV20-1 and J is TRBJ1-5; D unresolved. The CDR3 runs to 14 residues. Per germline, CDR1 DFQATT and CDR2 SNEGSKA (reference sequence). V lost 0 bases, J lost 0 bases, and 6 bases lay in between.

This clonotype occurred many times. J is TRBJ2-3 and V is TRBV7-3; unclear D gene. Per the germline V gene, CDR1 is SGHTA and CDR2 is FQGTGA. CDR3 length: 15 amino acids. The V and J ends lost 1 base and 1 base respectively, with 9 bases between them. The CDR3 DNA sequence: TGTGCCAGCAGCTTAAATCCGGGTGGCACAGATACGCAGTATTTT. This encodes CASSLNPGGTDTQYF.

This clonotype has more than one count but fewer than ten. The rearrangement links TRBV14 to TRBJ2-1, with D perhaps TRBD1 (6 bases). CDR3 length: 15 residues. V was pared by 1 base and J by 6 bases, with 13 bases between. The germline V gene has CDR1 SGHDN and CDR2 FVKESK. The CDR3 sequence: CASSQGQVGRNEQFF. In nucleotides, the CDR3 is TGTGCCAGCAGCCAAGGACAGGTTGGTCGCAATGAGCAGTTCTTC.

This clonotype was seen repeatedly, ten times or more. The chain couples TRBV5-4 to TRBJ2-5; the match to TRBD2 covers 8 bases. The J segment lost 2 bases and the V segment lost 7 bases, leaving 10 bases of the junction unmatched. CDR1 is SGHNT and CDR2 is YYREEE in the germline V gene (reference sequence). This CDR3 has 15 residues. The CDR3 sequence is CASGPGGAHQETQYF. In nucleotides, the CDR3 is TGTGCCAGCGGACCCGGGGGGGCTCATCAAGAGACCCAGTACTTC.

This clonotype was observed many times. V is TRBV5-1 and J is TRBJ2-1; TRBD1 agrees at 7 bases. The junction had 7 bases not matched to a gene; V was cut back by 2 bases and J by 8 bases. Per germline, CDR1 SGHRS and CDR2 YFSETQ. The CDR3 loop spans 14 amino acids. The CDR3 DNA reads TGCGCCAGCAGCTTCGGGACAGTTAAGGATGAGCAGTTCTTC. Its protein is CASSFGTVKDEQFF.

This clonotype was counted many times. The chain uses TRBV20-1 and TRBJ2-1; 7 nucleotides agree with TRBD1. Losses at the gene ends were 8 bases for V and 4 bases for J; bases not matched to a gene: 11. CDR1 DFQATT and CDR2 SNEGSKA come from the germline V gene (reference sequence). CDR3 length: 14 residues. DNA of the CDR3: TGCAGTCTACTTTCGCAGGGGGTATACAATGAGCAGTTCTTC. This sequence encodes CSLLSQGVYNEQFF.

This clonotype has ten or more counts. The chain couples TRBV20-1 to TRBJ2-4, with a tentative D call TRBD1 (5 bases). The V end lost 0 bases, the J end lost 16 bases, and 16 bases lay between the germline ends. Germline V lookup: CDR1 DFQATT, CDR2 SNEGSKA (reference sequence). This CDR3 is 12 amino acids long. The CDR3 coding sequence is TGCAGTGCTAGAGATTTTTCAGGGTTGGGATACTTC. Protein product: CSARDFSGLGYF.

This clonotype has at least ten counts. This chain joins TRBV20-1 and TRBJ2-3; TRBD2 aligns across 10 bases. The junction had 18 bases not matched to a gene; V was cut back by 0 bases and J by 3 bases. From germline, CDR1 is DFQATT and CDR2 SNEGSKA (reference sequence). The CDR3 length is 20 residues. As DNA, the CDR3 is TGCAGTGCTAGAGATCGGCCGCTAGCGGGGGACCGGTACATTACAGATACGCAGTATTTT. Protein sequence: CSARDRPLAGDRYITDTQYF.

This clonotype was detected a few times. The chain has TRBV12-3 or TRBV12-4 and TRBJ1-1; D may be TRBD1 (5 bases). The CDR3 sequence is 13 residues long. Between the trimmed V and J ends, which lost 6 bases and 9 bases, there was a span of 17 bases. DNA for the CDR3: TGTGCCAGCAGACTCGACGGGGACGGGAAAGCTTTCTTT. It encodes CASRLDGDGKAFF.

This clonotype appeared a few times. V gene TRBV24-1 combines with J gene TRBJ2-5; D may match TRBD1 or TRBD2 (5 bases each). Trimming pared 3 bases from V and 5 bases from J, leaving 9 bases between. The CDR3 extends over 13 amino acids. CDR1 KGHDR and CDR2 SFDVKD come from the germline V gene. The CDR3: CATSDRDGETQYF. DNA of the CDR3: TGTGCCACCAGTGATAGGGACGGGGAGACCCAGTACTTC.

This clonotype occurred many times. CDR3 nucleotide sequence: TGTGCCAGCAGTGAACCGGACAGAAACTATGGCTACACCTTC. Translated, it gives CASSEPDRNYGYTF. The chain links TRBV12-3 or TRBV12-4 to TRBJ1-2; TRBD1 is a possible D gene (6 bases). Deletions cut 5 bases from V and 2 bases from J, with 12 bases between. CDR3 length equals 14 residues.

The chain carries TRBV14 and TRBJ2-3; 7 bases fit TRBD1. With 2 bases clipped from V and 3 bases from J, the junction kept 5 bases outside the gene matches. Looked up from germline, CDR1 is SGHDN and CDR2 is FVKESK. The CDR3 is 15 residues long. In nucleotides, the CDR3 is TGTGCCAGCAGCCAAATCCAGGGGGATACAGATACGCAGTATTTT. It translates to CASSQIQGDTDTQYF.

This clonotype was picked up many times. The CDR3 bases are TGTGCCAGCAGCCCCGGACCATCGGGGGAAAAACTGTTTTTT. Amino acids: CASSPGPSGEKLFF. The chain joins TRBV5-6 to TRBJ1-4; D uncertain. V shed 4 bases and J shed 8 bases, with 15 bases lying between them. Per germline, CDR1 SGHDT and CDR2 YYEEEE. This CDR3 comprises 14 residues.

This clonotype was picked up a small number of times. This rearrangement joins TRBV12-3 or TRBV12-4 to TRBJ2-2, with D possibly being TRBD2 (5 bases). The CDR3 consists of 15 residues. V lost 8 bases and J 4 bases, leaving 17 bases between the germline ends. CDR3 in amino acids: CASLFSARGTGELFF. CDR3 nucleotide sequence: TGTGCCAGCCTGTTCTCCGCTCGGGGCACCGGGGAGCTGTTTTTT.

The table lists this clonotype with many counts. The V call is TRBV7-2, the J call TRBJ2-4; 8 bases agree with TRBD1. The CDR3 extends over 15 amino acids. The V gene end was trimmed by 1 base and the J gene end by 8 bases; junction bases not matched to a gene: 7. From germline, CDR1 is SGHTA and CDR2 FQGNSA. The CDR3 nucleotides read TGTGCCAGCAGCTTAGTCCAGGGGGCGGAGGACATTCAGTACTTC. This sequence encodes CASSLVQGAEDIQYF.

This clonotype appeared many times. This sequence joins TRBV3-1 and TRBJ1-1, with D possibly being TRBD1 (6 bases). From germline, CDR1 is LGHDT and CDR2 YNNKEL (reference sequence). Trimming took 7 bases from V and 9 from J, leaving 18 bases between them. The CDR3 has 13 amino acids. This CDR3 reads CASTPNREGKAFF. In DNA form, the CDR3 reads TGTGCCAGCACTCCGAACAGGGAAGGGAAAGCTTTCTTT.

This clonotype was detected ten times or more. The chain employs TRBV12-3 or TRBV12-4 and TRBJ1-2, with TRBD1 as a possible D gene (6 bases). The CDR3 spans 15 residues. V shed 3 bases and J shed 2 bases, with 13 bases lying between them. CDR3 DNA sequence: TGTGCCAGCAGTTTCGGGGACAACCGGAACTATGGCTACACCTTC. Translating it yields CASSFGDNRNYGYTF.

This clonotype occurred many times. The chain couples TRBV28 to TRBJ2-5, with D unclear. The CDR3 consists of 16 residues. V was trimmed by 3 bases and J by 3 bases, leaving 17 bases between them. Germline V gene data show CDR1 as MDHEN and CDR2 as SYDVKM. CDR3 region: CASSLSFVGLKETQYF. The DNA for the CDR3 is TGTGCCAGCAGTTTGTCATTTGTTGGGCTCAAAGAGACCCAGTACTTC.

This clonotype was recorded a few times. The chain links TRBV2 to TRBJ2-7; a weak D match, TRBD1 (5 bases). The germline V gene encodes CDR1 SNHLY and CDR2 FYNNEI. CDR3 length equals 14 residues. V was clipped by 6 bases and J by 2 bases, with 14 bases between them. CDR3 coding DNA: TGTGCCAGCAGCAGTCAGGGAAACACCTACGAGCAGTACTTC. The encoded protein is CASSSQGNTYEQYF.

This clonotype turned up a few times. This chain uses TRBV20-1 with TRBJ1-5; TRBD1 is a possible D gene (5 bases). The CDR3 contains 14 residues. Germline V gene sequence: CDR1 DFQATT, CDR2 SNEGSKA (reference sequence). Trimming removed 5 bases at V and 6 bases at J, with 17 bases between. The CDR3 DNA reads as TGCAGTGCTGGGATGGCCTCCGGGGGTCAGCCCCAGCATTTT. Amino acid sequence: CSAGMASGGQPQHF.

This clonotype has at least ten counts. The chain combines TRBV29-1 with TRBJ2-7, with D possibly being TRBD2 (5 bases). Germline V gene data show CDR1 as SQVTM and CDR2 as ANQGSEA. The CDR3 runs to 11 residues. V was cut by 4 bases and J by 7 bases, with 11 bases left in between. In DNA form, the CDR3 reads TGCAGCGTTGGTGAGAGGGATGAGCAGTACTTC. This sequence encodes CSVGERDEQYF.

This clonotype was seen at least ten times. CDR3 DNA: TGCGCCAGCAGCTTGAATAAGGGGACAGGCGATGGCTACACCTTC. Translating gives CASSLNKGTGDGYTF. This sequence joins TRBV5-1 and TRBJ1-2; 8 positions match TRBD1. CDR1 is SGHRS and CDR2 is YFSETQ in the germline V gene. The ends lost 1 base at V and 6 bases at J; junction bases unmatched: 8. The CDR3 has 15 amino acids.

This clonotype was seen at least ten times. V and J are TRBV5-1 and TRBJ1-4; D is ambiguous. The germline CDR1 and CDR2 sequences are SGHRS and YFSETQ. The V gene lost 0 bases and the J gene lost 3 bases, with 9 bases spanning the gap. The CDR3 loop spans 15 amino acids. The CDR3 coding sequence is TGCGCCAGCAGCTTGGACGGGGATTCTAATGAAAAACTGTTTTTT. Translating gives CASSLDGDSNEKLFF.

This clonotype came up a few times. V gene TRBV25-1 combines with J gene TRBJ1-3; a weak D match, TRBD1 (6 bases). V dropped 6 bases and J dropped 7 bases, with 16 bases sitting between them. This CDR3 region has 14 residues. Germline values: CDR1 MGHDK, CDR2 SYGVNS. For the CDR3, the DNA is TGTGCCAGCAGCGGACAGCCTGCTCGGAACACCATATATTTT. This gives the protein CASSGQPARNTIYF.

V and J are TRBV7-2 and TRBJ2-1; tentatively, D is TRBD2 (5 bases). CDR1 and CDR2 (germline): SGHTA, FQGNSA. The CDR3 spans 15 residues. The V and J ends lost 2 bases and 7 bases respectively, with 15 bases between them. The CDR3 region has the DNA TGTGCCAGCAGCTTATTATCCGGGGTCCCAAATGAGCAGTTCTTC. Translation gives CASSLLSGVPNEQFF.